The clone carrying this T cell receptor (beta chain) has just one count. Its antigen is currently unknown. This specimen belongs to a study of shared clonotypes between healthy human individuals. General observations from the study: Clonotype sharing among the donors was expected to vary with sequencing depth. Roughly 5.3% of naive CD4 clonotypes were common to a handful of donors. Large sequencing depth failed to make sorted-subset sequencing complete, rarefaction showed.

It was CD45RO-negative cells, positively selected for CCR7, that made up naive CD8 cells, with terminally differentiated effector memory CD45RA+ cells excluded. At the deep level, the assay was run. Sequencing used immunoSEQ multiplex PCR; TCRdb keeps in-frame clones, though not all of them. Among more than 2 million clones listed, around 93% were seen once. V shed 6 bases and J 8 bases; nucleotides not matched to a gene: 11. Germline CDR1 is SGDLS and CDR2 is YYNGEE. This CDR3 is built from 15 residues. This clonotype was sampled from a man between 18 and 29 years old in good health. Some clones in this sample may be carry-over from other donors' samples. The chain combines TRBV9 with TRBJ1-4; TRBD1 matches at 9 bases. The material sequenced was naive CD8+ T cells from PBMCs. The CDR3 sequence is CASTLGQGRGEKLFF. DNA of the CDR3: TGTGCCAGCACCTTGGGACAGGGAAGAGGAGAAAAACTGTTTTTT.